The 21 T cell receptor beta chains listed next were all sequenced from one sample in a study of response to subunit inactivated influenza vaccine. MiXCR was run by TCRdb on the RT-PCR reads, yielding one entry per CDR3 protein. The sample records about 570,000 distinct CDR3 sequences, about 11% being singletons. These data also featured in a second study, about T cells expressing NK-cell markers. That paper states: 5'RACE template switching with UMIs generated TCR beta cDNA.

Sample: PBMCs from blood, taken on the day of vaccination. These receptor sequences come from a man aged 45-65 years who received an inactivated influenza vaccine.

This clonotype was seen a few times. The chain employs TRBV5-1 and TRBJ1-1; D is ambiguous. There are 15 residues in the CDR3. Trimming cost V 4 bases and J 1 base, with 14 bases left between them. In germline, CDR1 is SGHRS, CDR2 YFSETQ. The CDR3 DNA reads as TGCGCCAGCAGCGCGGACGACATCCCGAACACTGAAGCTTTCTTT. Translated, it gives CASSADDIPNTEAFF.

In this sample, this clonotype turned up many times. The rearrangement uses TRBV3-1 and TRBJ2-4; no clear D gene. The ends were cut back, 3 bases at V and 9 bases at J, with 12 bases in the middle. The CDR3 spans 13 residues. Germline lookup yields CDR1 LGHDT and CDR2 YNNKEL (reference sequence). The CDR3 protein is CASSQRSSGIQYF. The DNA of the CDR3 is TGTGCCAGCAGCCAGCGGTCTTCGGGCATTCAGTACTTC.

The CDR3: CAISAIVNTEAFF. The CDR3 coding sequence is TGTGCCATCAGTGCTATAGTGAACACTGAAGCTTTCTTT. This chain joins TRBV10-3 and TRBJ1-1, with D hard to call. This CDR3 has 13 amino acids. The V gene lost 4 bases and the J gene lost 0 bases, with 6 bases spanning the gap. From germline, CDR1 is ENHRY and CDR2 SYGVKD.

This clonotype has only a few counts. CDR3 sequence reads: CASSVGSSGPYNEQFF. The CDR3 DNA follows: TGTGCCAGCAGCGTAGGATCTAGCGGGCCTTACAATGAGCAGTTCTTC. The chain employs TRBV9 and TRBJ2-1, with 8 nucleotides matching TRBD2. In germline, CDR1 is SGDLS, CDR2 YYNGEE. This CDR3 comprises 16 residues. Trimming removed 0 bases from V and 4 bases from J; junction bases left unmatched: 6.

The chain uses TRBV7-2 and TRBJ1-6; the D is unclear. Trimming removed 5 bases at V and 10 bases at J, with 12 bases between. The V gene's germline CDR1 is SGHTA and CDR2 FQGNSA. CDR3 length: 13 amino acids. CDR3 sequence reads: CASSPGQPSPLHF. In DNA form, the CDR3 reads TGTGCCAGCAGCCCGGGCCAACCCTCACCCCTCCACTTT.

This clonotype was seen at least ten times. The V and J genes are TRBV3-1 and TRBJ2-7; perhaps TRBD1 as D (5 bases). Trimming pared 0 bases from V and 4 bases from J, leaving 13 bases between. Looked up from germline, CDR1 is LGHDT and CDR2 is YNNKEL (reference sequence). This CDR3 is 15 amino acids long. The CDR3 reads CASSQELGAAYEQYF. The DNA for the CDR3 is TGTGCCAGCAGCCAAGAGCTAGGGGCCGCTTACGAGCAGTACTTC.

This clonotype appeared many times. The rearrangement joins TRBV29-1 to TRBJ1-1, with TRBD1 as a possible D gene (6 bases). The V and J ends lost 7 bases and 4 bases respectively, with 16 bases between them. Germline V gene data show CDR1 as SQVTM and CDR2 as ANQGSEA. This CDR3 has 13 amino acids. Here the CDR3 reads CSAMTGWGTEAFF. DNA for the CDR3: TGCAGCGCAATGACAGGATGGGGCACTGAAGCTTTCTTT.

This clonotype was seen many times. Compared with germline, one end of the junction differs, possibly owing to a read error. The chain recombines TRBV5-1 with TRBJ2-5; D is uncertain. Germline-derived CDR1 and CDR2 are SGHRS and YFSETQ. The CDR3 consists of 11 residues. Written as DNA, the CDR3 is TGTGCCAGCAGTTTTGAAGAGACCCAGTACTTC. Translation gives CASSFEETQYF.

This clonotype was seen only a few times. The CDR3 here is CASSVGTGNGYTF. The CDR3 DNA reads TGTGCCAGCAGCGTCGGGACAGGGAATGGCTACACCTTC. The chain employs TRBV7-9 and TRBJ1-2; 9 positions agree with TRBD1. The V segment lost 5 bases and the J segment 6 bases; nucleotides outside the gene matches: 4. Germline-derived CDR1 and CDR2 are SEHNR and FQNEAQ (reference sequence). This CDR3 is built from 13 residues.

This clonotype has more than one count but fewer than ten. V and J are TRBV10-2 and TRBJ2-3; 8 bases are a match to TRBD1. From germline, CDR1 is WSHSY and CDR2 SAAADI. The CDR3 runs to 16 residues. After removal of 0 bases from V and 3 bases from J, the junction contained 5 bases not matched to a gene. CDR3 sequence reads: CASSESGQGGTDTQYF. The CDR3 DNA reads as TGCGCCAGCAGTGAGTCCGGACAGGGTGGAACAGATACGCAGTATTTT.

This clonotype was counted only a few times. CDR3 nucleotide sequence: TGTGCCAGCAGCCCCCTCCGACAGGGGGGGAATGAGCAGTTCTTC. Translation: CASSPLRQGGNEQFF. The chain employs TRBV6-1 and TRBJ2-1; the match to TRBD1 covers 9 bases. Germline values: CDR1 MNHNS, CDR2 SASEGT. Trimming at V came to 6 bases and at J to 7 bases, leaving 10 bases not matched to a gene. CDR3 length: 15 amino acids.

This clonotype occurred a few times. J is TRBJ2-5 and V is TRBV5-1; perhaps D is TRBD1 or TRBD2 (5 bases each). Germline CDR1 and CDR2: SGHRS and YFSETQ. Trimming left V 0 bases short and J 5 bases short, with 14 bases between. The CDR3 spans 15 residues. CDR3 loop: CASSLAGTMWETQYF. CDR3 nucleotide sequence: TGCGCCAGCAGCTTGGCCGGGACGATGTGGGAGACCCAGTACTTC.

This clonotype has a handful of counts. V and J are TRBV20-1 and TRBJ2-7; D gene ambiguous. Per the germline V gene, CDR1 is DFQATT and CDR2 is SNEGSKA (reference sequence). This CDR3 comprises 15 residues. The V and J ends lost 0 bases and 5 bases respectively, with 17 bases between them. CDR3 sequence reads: CSARDLIESSDEQYF. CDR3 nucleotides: TGCAGTGCTAGAGATCTAATAGAGAGTTCGGACGAGCAGTACTTC.

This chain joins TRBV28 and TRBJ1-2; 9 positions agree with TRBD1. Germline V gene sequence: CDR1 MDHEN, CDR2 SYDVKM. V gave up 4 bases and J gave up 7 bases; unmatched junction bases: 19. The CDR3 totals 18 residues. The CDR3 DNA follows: TGTGCCAGCAGTTCTTCTGGGACAGGGATAATCGGCAGGTTTGGCTACACCTTC. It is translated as CASSSSGTGIIGRFGYTF.

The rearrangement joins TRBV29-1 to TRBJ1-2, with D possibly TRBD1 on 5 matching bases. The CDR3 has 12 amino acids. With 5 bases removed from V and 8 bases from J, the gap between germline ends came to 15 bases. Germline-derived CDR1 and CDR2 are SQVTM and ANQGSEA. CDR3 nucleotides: TGCAGCGTTAGATCACCCCGGGGCGGCTACACCTTC. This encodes CSVRSPRGGYTF.

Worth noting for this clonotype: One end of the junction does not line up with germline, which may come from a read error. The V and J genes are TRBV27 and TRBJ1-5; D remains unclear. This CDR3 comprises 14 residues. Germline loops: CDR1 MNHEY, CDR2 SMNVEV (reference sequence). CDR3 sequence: CVSSLVYSNQPQHF. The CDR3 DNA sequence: TGTGTCAGCAGTCTTGTATATAGCAATCAGCCCCAGCATTTT.

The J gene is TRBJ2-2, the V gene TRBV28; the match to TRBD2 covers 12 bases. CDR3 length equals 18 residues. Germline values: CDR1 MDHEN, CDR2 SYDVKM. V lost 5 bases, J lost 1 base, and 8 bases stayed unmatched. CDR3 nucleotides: TGTGCCAGCAGTACGGGACTAGCGGGTATTCGGAACACCGGGGAGCTGTTTTTT. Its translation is CASSTGLAGIRNTGELFF.

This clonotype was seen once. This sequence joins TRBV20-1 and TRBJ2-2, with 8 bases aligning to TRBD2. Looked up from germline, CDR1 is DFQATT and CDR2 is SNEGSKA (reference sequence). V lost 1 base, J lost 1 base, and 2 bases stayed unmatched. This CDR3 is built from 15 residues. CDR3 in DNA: TGCAGTGCTAGAGTCACTAGCGGGAACACCGGGGAGCTGTTTTTT. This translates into CSARVTSGNTGELFF.

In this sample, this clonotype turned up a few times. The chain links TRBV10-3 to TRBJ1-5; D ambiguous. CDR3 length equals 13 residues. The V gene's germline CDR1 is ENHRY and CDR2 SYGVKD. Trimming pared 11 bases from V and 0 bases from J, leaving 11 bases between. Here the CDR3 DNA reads TGTGCCGGGTCAAGCTCTAGCAATCAGCCCCAGCATTTT. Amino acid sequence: CAGSSSSNQPQHF.

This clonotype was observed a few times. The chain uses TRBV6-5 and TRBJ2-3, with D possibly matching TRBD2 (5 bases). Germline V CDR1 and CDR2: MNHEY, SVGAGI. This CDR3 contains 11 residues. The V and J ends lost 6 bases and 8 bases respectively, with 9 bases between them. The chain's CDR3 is CASRAEGTQYF. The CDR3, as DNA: TGTGCCAGCAGGGCCGAGGGTACGCAGTATTTT.

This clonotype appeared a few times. DNA for the CDR3: TGTGCCAGCAGCCAAGATTCTGGACTACGACCTTACTTC. This sequence encodes CASSQDSGLRPYF. This chain joins TRBV4-2 and TRBJ2-5, with D possibly being TRBD2 (6 bases). The V end was cut by 0 bases, the J end by 14 bases, with 16 bases between. This CDR3 comprises 13 residues. Germline V CDR1 and CDR2: LGHNA, YNFKEQ.